Each of the 21 T cell receptor beta chains below was sequenced from the same sample in a study of T cells in tuberculosis (dated by TCRdb to 2017 to 2018). Thawed, overnight-rested PBMC were stained with GMM-loaded CD1B tetramer, a Live/Dead dye and anti-CD3, then sorted on a FACS Aria II. CD1B tetramers were loaded with C32 glucose monomycolate purified from Rhodococcus equi. Libraries were built with the immunoSEQ multiplex PCR assay. TCRdb holds this immuneACCESS table with in-frame rearrangements only. Some clones are missing; in checked studies, unresolved V genes explain under half, and the rest has no known cause. For this sample the table gives roughly 59,000 clones, of which about four fifths were detected only once. Of the sample, more than 10% is held by the ten largest clones. The source material was CD1b-GMM tetramer-negative cells sorted from PBMCs. The cell subset or site label, read with the paper, signifies: T cells not binding CD1B-GMM tetramer, sorted from same donor. These receptors were taken from an adult woman with latent tuberculosis.

The J gene is TRBJ1-2, the V gene TRBV2; TRBD1 might be the D (6 bases). V was clipped by 3 bases and J by 6 bases, with 14 bases between them. The germline CDR1 and CDR2 sequences are SNHLY and FYNNEI. This CDR3 region has 14 residues. The CDR3 region has the DNA TGTGCCAGCAGTGAGGGCCAGGGGTTTAATGGCTACACCTTC. This gives the protein CASSEGQGFNGYTF.

This sequence joins TRBV18 and TRBJ1-1; D perhaps matches TRBD1 (6 bases). The CDR3 loop spans 14 amino acids. Trimming removed 2 bases from V and 11 bases from J, with 18 bases in between. Germline assignment: CDR1 KGHSH and CDR2 LQKENI. The CDR3 spells CASSPGRTAEGAFF. The CDR3, as DNA: TGTGCCAGCTCACCAGGAAGGACAGCCGAGGGGGCTTTCTTT.

The chain uses TRBV6-5 and TRBJ1-5, with D unresolved. The CDR3 sequence is 14 residues long. With 2 bases removed from V and 3 bases from J, the gap between germline ends came to 8 bases. The germline CDR1 and CDR2 sequences are MNHEY and SVGAGI. The CDR3 sequence is CASSYKQTNQPQHF. The DNA for the CDR3 is TGTGCCAGCAGTTACAAACAGACCAATCAGCCCCAGCATTTT.

The rearrangement joins TRBV11-2 to TRBJ2-7, with D uncertain. Germline V gene sequence: CDR1 SGHAT, CDR2 FQNNGV. This CDR3 has 14 amino acids. Trimming cost V 0 bases and J 1 base, with 7 bases left between them. Here the CDR3 reads CASSLERLSYEQYF. The CDR3 nucleotides are TGTGCCAGCAGCTTAGAGCGTCTTTCCTACGAGCAGTACTTC.

The chain recombines TRBV19 with TRBJ2-5; a weak D match, TRBD1 (6 bases). Germline lookup yields CDR1 LNHDA and CDR2 SQIVND (reference sequence). This CDR3 contains 14 residues. V lost 1 base and J 1 base, leaving 7 bases between the germline ends. CDR3 nucleotides: TGTGCCAGTAGTATAGGGACAGTCCAAGAGACCCAGTACTTC. Protein: CASSIGTVQETQYF.

The gene calls are TRBV29-1 and TRBJ1-2; D not resolved. This CDR3 contains 13 residues. Trimming pared 1 base from V and 7 bases from J, leaving 13 bases between. The V gene's germline CDR1 is SQVTM and CDR2 ANQGSEA. The CDR3 reads CSVEAKAGFGYTF. The CDR3 DNA follows: TGCAGCGTTGAAGCTAAGGCGGGGTTTGGCTACACCTTC.

The chain links TRBV28 to TRBJ1-1; 11 bases fit TRBD1. Germline CDR1 is MDHEN and CDR2 is SYDVKM. This CDR3 has 15 residues. The J segment lost 5 bases and the V segment lost 5 bases, leaving 7 bases of the junction unmatched. This CDR3 is CASSIRTGGRTEAFF. CDR3 DNA sequence: TGTGCCAGCAGTATCCGGACAGGGGGCCGGACTGAAGCTTTCTTT.

This clone was seen a few times. The chain couples TRBV18 to TRBJ1-5, with D possibly being TRBD1 (5 bases). Between the trimmed V and J ends, which lost 6 bases and 5 bases, there was a span of 17 bases. This CDR3 comprises 15 residues. Germline lookup yields CDR1 KGHSH and CDR2 LQKENI. CDR3 region: CASSAGPSGYQPQHF. CDR3 DNA sequence: TGTGCCAGCTCTGCCGGGCCCTCAGGGTATCAGCCCCAGCATTTT.

V gene TRBV6-6 combines with J gene TRBJ1-2; D is possibly TRBD1 (5 bases). The CDR3 sequence is 15 residues long. Germline V lookup: CDR1 MNHNY, CDR2 SVGAGI (reference sequence). V was shortened by 0 bases and J by 4 bases, with 12 bases between the two germline ends. The CDR3 DNA is TGTGCCAGCAGTTACTCCGGGGGGGGGATCTATGGCTACACCTTC. Translating gives CASSYSGGGIYGYTF.

This clone has more than one count but fewer than ten. The chain employs TRBV2 and TRBJ2-6; 7 bases agree with TRBD1. Looked up from germline, CDR1 is SNHLY and CDR2 is FYNNEI. Trimming at V came to 6 bases and at J to 4 bases, leaving 6 bases not matched to a gene. CDR3 length: 15 amino acids. CDR3 protein: CASRVQGSGANVLTF. CDR3 in DNA: TGTGCCAGCAGGGTACAGGGGTCCGGGGCCAACGTCCTGACTTTC.

The chain couples TRBV2 to TRBJ1-3; 7 nucleotides agree with TRBD1. V lost 7 bases, J lost 4 bases, and 7 bases stayed unmatched. The germline V gene has CDR1 SNHLY and CDR2 FYNNEI. CDR3 length: 14 residues. CDR3 protein: CASNQGGAGNTIYF. The CDR3 DNA follows: TGTGCCAGCAACCAAGGGGGCGCGGGAAACACCATATATTTT.

This chain uses TRBV27 with TRBJ1-1; 7 bases agree with TRBD1. Germline lookup yields CDR1 MNHEY and CDR2 SMNVEV (reference sequence). The junction had 10 bases not matched to a gene; V was cut back by 6 bases and J by 6 bases. The CDR3 sequence is 14 residues long. CDR3 sequence: CASSRQGTGAEAFF. The CDR3 DNA is TGTGCCAGCAGCCGACAGGGCACCGGGGCTGAAGCTTTCTTT.

The sample holds a few counts of this clone. The J gene is TRBJ1-2, the V gene TRBV11-2; TRBD1 might be the D (6 bases). The CDR3 totals 16 residues. Germline V gives CDR1 SGHAT, CDR2 FQNNGV. V was clipped by 5 bases and J by 7 bases, with 23 bases between them. This CDR3 is CASSPSGARSTSGYTF. The CDR3 DNA reads TGTGCCAGCAGCCCCTCAGGGGCGCGGAGTACAAGTGGCTACACCTTC. Variable domain in full (rest from reference TRBV11-2 and TRBJ1-2): EAGVAQSPRYKIIEKRQSVAFWCNPISGHATLYWYQQILGQGPKLLIQFQNNGVVDDSQLPKDRFSAERLKGVDSTLKIQPAKLEDSAVYLCASSPSGARSTSGYTFGSGTRLTVV.

The rearrangement uses TRBV7-2 and TRBJ2-7; 8 bases are shared with TRBD1. V shed 3 bases, J shed 8 bases, and the junction held 12 bases outside the gene matches. This CDR3 has 15 amino acids. CDR1 and CDR2 (germline): SGHTA, FQGNSA. The DNA of the CDR3 is TGTGCCAGCAGCTTGGGTGGGACAGGTATCTCCCAGCAGTACTTC. Protein sequence: CASSLGGTGISQQYF.

This rearrangement joins TRBV19 to TRBJ1-4; D is unresolved. CDR3 length: 11 residues. Trimming removed 9 bases from V and 8 bases from J, with 10 bases in between. Germline V gene sequence: CDR1 LNHDA, CDR2 SQIVND (reference sequence). CDR3 in amino acids: CASRLEEKLFF. The CDR3 region has the DNA TGTGCCAGCCGTTTGGAGGAAAAACTGTTTTTT.

This rearrangement joins TRBV30 to TRBJ1-1; no firm D call. CDR1 GTSNPN and CDR2 SVGIG come from the germline V gene (reference sequence). The CDR3 covers 16 residues. Trimming pared 4 bases from V and 0 bases from J, leaving 18 bases between. The CDR3 DNA follows: TGTGCCTGGACCCTGGAGGTTAGTCGCATGAACACTGAAGCTTTCTTT. Protein: CAWTLEVSRMNTEAFF. The variable domain in full, completed from reference TRBV30 and TRBJ1-1, reads SQTIHQWPATLVQPVGSPLSLECTVEGTSNPNLYWYRQAAGRGLQLLFYSVGIGQISSEVPQNLSASRPQDRQFILSSKKLLLSDSGFYLCAWTLEVSRMNTEAFFGQGTRLTVV.

This rearrangement joins TRBV28 to TRBJ1-5, with D possibly being TRBD1 (5 bases). This CDR3 region has 14 residues. V dropped 8 bases and J dropped 2 bases, with 13 bases sitting between them. Germline V gene lookup returns CDR1 MDHEN and CDR2 SYDVKM. The CDR3 nucleotides are TGTGCCAGCCGGACGGGGGTGGGCAATCAGCCCCAGCATTTT. It translates to CASRTGVGNQPQHF.

V gene TRBV29-1 combines with J gene TRBJ2-7; the match to TRBD1 covers 9 bases. The V and J ends lost 2 bases and 6 bases, in that order; junction bases with no gene match: 8. This CDR3 contains 14 residues. CDR1 and CDR2 (germline): SQVTM, ANQGSEA. The CDR3 region is CSVETGQGLLEQYF. DNA for the CDR3: TGCAGCGTTGAAACGGGACAGGGTCTTCTCGAGCAGTACTTC.

The V and J genes are TRBV6-5 and TRBJ2-3, with D possibly being TRBD2 (5 bases). Germline CDR1 reads MNHEY; CDR2 reads SVGAGI. Deletions cut 2 bases from V and 5 bases from J, with 8 bases between. This CDR3 region has 13 residues. DNA of the CDR3: TGTGCCAGCAGTTACGTCCGGGGAGATACGCAGTATTTT. This sequence encodes CASSYVRGDTQYF.

V is TRBV15 and J is TRBJ2-1; 10 bases align to TRBD2. V lost 5 bases and J lost 1; bases outside the gene matches: 2. Germline CDR1 reads LNHNV; CDR2 reads YYDKDF (reference sequence). CDR3 length: 15 residues. The CDR3, as DNA: TGTGCCACCAGCGAGGGACTAGCGTCCTACAATGAGCAGTTCTTC. This translates into CATSEGLASYNEQFF.

This chain uses TRBV29-1 with TRBJ2-1, with 7 bases matching TRBD2. Germline values: CDR1 SQVTM, CDR2 ANQGSEA. V lost 4 bases and J lost 5; bases outside the gene matches: 8. The CDR3 runs 14 residues. CDR3 bases: TGCAGCGTTGCCAGCGGGATAGAAGACAATGAGCAGTTCTTC. This translates into CSVASGIEDNEQFF.